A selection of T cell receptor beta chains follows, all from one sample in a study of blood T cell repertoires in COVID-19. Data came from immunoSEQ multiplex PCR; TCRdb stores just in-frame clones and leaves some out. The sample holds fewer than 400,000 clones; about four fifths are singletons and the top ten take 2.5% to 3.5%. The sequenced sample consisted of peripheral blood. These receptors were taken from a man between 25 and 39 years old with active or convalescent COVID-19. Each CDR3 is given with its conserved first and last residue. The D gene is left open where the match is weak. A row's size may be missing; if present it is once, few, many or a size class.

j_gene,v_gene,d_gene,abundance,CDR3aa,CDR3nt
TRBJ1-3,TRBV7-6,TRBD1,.,CASSFGQGDTIYF,TGTGCCAGCAGCTTTGGACAGGGGGACACCATATATTTT
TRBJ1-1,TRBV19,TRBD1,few,CASEDRTNTEAFF,TGTGCCAGTGAGGACAGGACGAACACTGAAGCTTTCTTT
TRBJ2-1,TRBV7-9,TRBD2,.,CASSFKLAGGPLYNEQFF,TGTGCCAGCAGCTTTAAACTAGCGGGGGGCCCGCTTTACAATGAGCAGTTCTTC
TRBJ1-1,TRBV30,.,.,CAWNPGRLNTEAFF,TGTGCCTGGAATCCAGGGAGGCTGAACACTGAAGCTTTCTTT
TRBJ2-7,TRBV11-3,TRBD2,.,CASSWGLAEGDEQYF,TGTGCCAGCAGCTGGGGACTAGCGGAGGGGGACGAGCAGTACTTC
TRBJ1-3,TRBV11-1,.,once,CASSLTGSGNTIYF,TGTGCCAGCAGCCTTACAGGGAGCGGAAACACCATATATTTT
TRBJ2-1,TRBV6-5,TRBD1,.,CASSRDRPSYNEQFF,TGTGCCAGCAGTCGGGACAGGCCCTCATACAATGAGCAGTTCTTC
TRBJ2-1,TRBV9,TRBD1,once,CASSVGTGGDEQFF,TGTGCCAGCAGCGTTGGGACAGGGGGCGATGAGCAGTTCTTC
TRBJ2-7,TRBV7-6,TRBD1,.,CASSLDAQGPYEQYF,TGTGCCAGCAGCTTAGATGCACAGGGGCCTTACGAGCAGTACTTC
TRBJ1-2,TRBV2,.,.,CASSGGSTYGYTF,TGTGCCAGCAGTGGGGGCTCCACCTATGGCTACACCTTC
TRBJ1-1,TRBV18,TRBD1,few,CASSPQGARFGTEAFF,TGTGCCAGCTCACCACAGGGGGCCCGTTTTGGCACTGAAGCTTTCTTT
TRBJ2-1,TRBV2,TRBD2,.,CASYGTSRSAYNEQFF,TGTGCCAGCTACGGGACTAGTCGGTCAGCCTACAATGAGCAGTTCTTC
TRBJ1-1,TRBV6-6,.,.,CASSYTWAQNTEAFF,TGTGCCAGCAGTTACACCTGGGCCCAGAACACTGAAGCTTTCTTT
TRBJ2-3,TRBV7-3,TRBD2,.,CASSLTSGTSGYSTDTQYF,TGTGCCAGCAGCTTAACTAGCGGGACTAGCGGGTATAGCACAGATACGCAGTATTTT
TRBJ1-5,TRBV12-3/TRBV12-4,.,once,CASSLGRNQPQHF,TGTGCCAGCAGTTTGGGGCGCAATCAGCCCCAGCATTTT
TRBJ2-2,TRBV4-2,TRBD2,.,CASSQEETSGSSGGELFF,TGTGCCAGCAGCCAAGAGGAGACTAGCGGGAGTTCGGGCGGGGAGCTGTTTTTT
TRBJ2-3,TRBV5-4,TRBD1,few,CASSLGTGGLGTQYF,TGTGCCAGCAGCTTGGGGACAGGGGGCCTAGGTACGCAGTATTTT
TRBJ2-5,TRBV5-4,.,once,CASSLPGRGGETQYF,TGTGCCAGCAGCCTGCCGGGACGGGGAGGAGAGACCCAGTACTTC
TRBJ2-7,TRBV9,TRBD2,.,CASSVEAGDTYEQYF,TGTGCCAGCAGCGTAGAAGCGGGGGATACCTACGAGCAGTACTTC
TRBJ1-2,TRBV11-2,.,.,CASLGPPNYGYTF,TGTGCCAGCTTGGGCCCTCCTAACTATGGCTACACCTTC
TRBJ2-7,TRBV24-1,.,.,CATSESRSGFYEQYF,TGTGCCACCAGTGAGAGCCGATCCGGGTTCTACGAGCAGTACTTC
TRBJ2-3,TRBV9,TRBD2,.,CASSASGTRDTQYF,TGTGCCAGCAGCGCTAGCGGGACTAGGGATACGCAGTATTTT
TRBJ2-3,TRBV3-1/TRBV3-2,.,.,CASSQATAEFTDTQYF,TGTGCCAGCAGCCAAGCTACCGCGGAGTTTACAGATACGCAGTATTTT